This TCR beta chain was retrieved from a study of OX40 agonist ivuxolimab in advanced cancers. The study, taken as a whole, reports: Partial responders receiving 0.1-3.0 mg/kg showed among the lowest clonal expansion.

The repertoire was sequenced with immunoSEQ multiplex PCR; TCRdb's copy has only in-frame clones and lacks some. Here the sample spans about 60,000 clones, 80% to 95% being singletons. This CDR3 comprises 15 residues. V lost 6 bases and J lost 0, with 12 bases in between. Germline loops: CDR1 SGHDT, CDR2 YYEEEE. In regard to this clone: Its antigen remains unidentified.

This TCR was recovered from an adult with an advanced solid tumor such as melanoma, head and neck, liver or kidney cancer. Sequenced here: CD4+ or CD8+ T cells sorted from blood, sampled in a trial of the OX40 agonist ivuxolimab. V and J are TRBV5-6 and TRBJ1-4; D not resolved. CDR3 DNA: TGTGCCAGCAAGCCCAGACTAGCAACTAATGAAAAACTGTTTTTT. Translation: CASKPRLATNEKLFF.